The rows below give T cell receptor beta chains drawn from one sample of a study of T-cell reconstitution after alpha-beta-depleted transplantation in children. TCRdb fed the PCR reads into MiXCR, producing one record per CDR3 protein. The top ten hold 11% to 15% of the sample, which has around 600,000 distinct CDR3 sequences, roughly 23% seen once. Specimen: PBMCs, mostly from graft donor cells, collected 360 days after TCRalphabeta/CD19-depleted stem cell transplant. The receptors were gathered from a boy younger than two who had a stem cell transplant for acute myeloid leukemia, so the T cells may come from the graft donor. CDR3s include the opening cysteine and the closing phenylalanine or tryptophan. A D gene is named only where the DNA matches it firmly. Expanded clones are given a class, and other clones once, few, many or no size at all.

size	V	J	D	CDR3	DNA
-	TRBV29-1	TRBJ2-7	TRBD2	CSVEETSGGSYEQYF	TGCAGCGTTGAAGAAACTAGCGGGGGGAGCTACGAGCAGTACTTC
-	TRBV12-3/TRBV12-4	TRBJ2-3	-	CASSPQGRGTDTQYF	TGTGCCAGCAGCCCACAGGGGAGGGGGACAGATACGCAGTATTTT
-	TRBV10-3	TRBJ1-1	-	CAISDGREGTEAFF	TGTGCCATCAGTGACGGCAGGGAAGGAACTGAAGCTTTCTTT
few	TRBV12-3/TRBV12-4	TRBJ2-7	TRBD2	CASSGEGFYEQYF	TGTGCCAGCAGTGGGGAGGGGTTCTACGAGCAGTACTTC
few	TRBV20-1	TRBJ2-6	-	CSAESRVGANVLTF	TGCAGTGCTGAGTCTCGTGTCGGAGCCAACGTCCTGACTTTC
few	TRBV12-3/TRBV12-4	TRBJ2-2	TRBD1	CASSLARGRTGELFF	TGTGCCAGCAGTTTAGCAAGGGGGCGCACCGGGGAGCTGTTTTTT
-	TRBV29-1	TRBJ2-2	-	CSVQHNTGELFF	TGCAGCGTACAGCATAACACCGGGGAGCTGTTTTTT
-	TRBV20-1	TRBJ1-1	TRBD1	CSATKTGRTEAFF	TGCAGTGCTACAAAGACAGGGAGGACTGAAGCTTTCTTT
many	TRBV20-1	TRBJ2-4	-	CSARGDSKNIQYF	TGCAGTGCTAGAGGGGATTCCAAAAACATTCAGTACTTC
-	TRBV12-3/TRBV12-4	TRBJ2-5	TRBD2	CASSFLAGEETQYF	TGTGCCAGCAGTTTCTTAGCGGGGGAAGAGACCCAGTACTTC